The 28 T cell receptor beta chains in this list originate from one sample, sequenced in a study of tumor and adjacent non-tumor tissue in lung cancer. A modified ARM-PCR protocol with three rounds of nested PCR amplified TCRbeta. TCRdb re-derived calls from the multiplex PCR reads in MiXCR, one entry per CDR3 protein. This sample has about 67,000 distinct CDR3 sequences; approximately 73% occur once, and the top ten carry less than 50%. This sample's RNA came from whole unsorted tissue. More than 3 cm separated this lung sample from the edge of the tumor. Sequencing was carried out using distant non-tumor lung tissue. These receptors were taken from a man between 60 and 75 years old with non-small cell lung cancer.

Notes on this clonotype: Given the absence of the conserved phenylalanine or tryptophan at the CDR3 end, a read error is likely. The DNA is left out, because the CDR3 cannot be placed on it with certainty; the CDR3 is given as TCRdb lists it. The chain joins TRBV29-1 to TRBJ1-1; the DNA was not used to check the table's D call, TRBD1. Ends included, the CDR3 has 12 residues. The germline V gene encodes CDR1 SQVTM and CDR2 ANQGSEA. This chain's CDR3 is CSVGPTGSEPFI.

This clonotype was detected a few times. The junction differs from germline at one of its ends, possibly a read error. The gene calls are TRBV5-8 and TRBJ2-1, with D perhaps TRBD2 (6 bases). Looked up from germline, CDR1 is SGHTS and CDR2 is YDEGEE. CDR3 length equals 18 residues. The CDR3 nucleotides read TGTGCCAGCACCTTGGACCGAAAAATAGGGAGGTCCTACAATGAGCAGTTCTTC. Its protein product is CASTLDRKIGRSYNEQFF.

A remark on this clonotype: This clone may be a read error of a much larger clone one base away. The chain couples TRBV20-1 to TRBJ2-3; TRBD2 matches at 10 bases. With 1 base clipped from V and 0 bases from J, the junction kept 7 bases outside the gene matches. This CDR3 is 17 amino acids long. CDR1 DFQATT and CDR2 SNEGSKA come from the germline V gene (reference sequence). The CDR3 coding sequence is TGCAGTGCTAGAGGTTCAGCGGGAGGGCTCAGCACAGATACGCAGTATTTT. Translated, it gives CSARGSAGGLSTDTQYF.

Regarding this clonotype: The missing conserved phenylalanine or tryptophan at the end of this CDR3 makes a read error likely. The chain links TRBV10-3 to TRBJ2-1, with D hard to call. The CDR3 covers 13 residues. Germline-derived CDR1 and CDR2 are ENHRY and SYGVKD. The CDR3 loop is CASTSDLRNKQFL. The CDR3 DNA sequence: TGTGCCTCAACCTCCGATCTCCGCAATAAGCAGTTCCTC.

A remark on this clonotype: This likely comes from a read error, as the CDR3 has no conserved phenylalanine or tryptophan at its end. The DNA is left out, because the CDR3 cannot be placed on it with certainty; the CDR3 is given as TCRdb lists it. The chain joins TRBV6-5 to TRBJ1-2; no DNA check was done on the table's D call, TRBD1. The CDR3 is made up of 14 amino acids, end residues included. CDR1 MNHEY and CDR2 SVGAGI come from the germline V gene. The CDR3 sequence is CASTTGVSNYGYTL.

This clonotype was recorded a few times. A much larger clone sits a single nucleotide away, making a read error possible. J is TRBJ2-2 and V is TRBV10-3, with D perhaps matching TRBD2 (5 bases). CDR1 is ENHRY, CDR2 SYGVKD, per germline. The CDR3 sequence is 15 residues long. The CDR3 nucleotides are TGTGCCATCAGTGAGTCCCGGGGAAGCCCCGGGGAGCTGTCTTTT. This encodes CAISESRGSPGELSF.

With regard to this clonotype: This CDR3 is missing its conserved last phenylalanine or tryptophan, likely due to a read error. It is unclear where the CDR3 begins or ends on the DNA, so no DNA is shown, and the CDR3 is as TCRdb lists it. V and J are TRBV7-9 and TRBJ2-7. Germline V CDR1 and CDR2: SEHNR, FQNEAQ (reference sequence). The CDR3 totals 10 residues, both ends included. This chain's CDR3 is CASREGEKYS.

This clonotype was seen once. This chain connects TRBV29-1 to TRBJ2-7; D unresolved. CDR1 and CDR2 from the germline V gene are SQVTM and ANQGSEA. The CDR3 consists of 14 residues. The DNA of the CDR3 is TGCAGTGTACCACCAGGTAGTCTCTCCTACGAGCAGTACTTC. Protein: CSVPPGSLSYEQYF.

This clonotype was detected only once. V usage is TRBV11-3 and J usage is TRBJ2-1; D remains unclear. V dropped 7 bases and J dropped 0 bases, with 13 bases sitting between them. The germline CDR1 and CDR2 sequences are SGHNT and YENEEA. The CDR3 has 15 residues. This CDR3 is CASTSRMNSYNEQFF. CDR3 sequence (DNA): TGTGCCAGCACCTCACGCATGAACTCCTACAATGAGCAGTTCTTC. Looking up the rest from reference TRBV11-3 and TRBJ2-1 gives the full variable domain: EAGVVQSPRYKIIEKKQPVAFWCNPISGHNTLYWYLQNLGQGPELLIRYENEEAVDDSQLPKDRFSAERLKGVDSTLKIQPAELGDSAVYLCASTSRMNSYNEQFFGPGTRLTVL.

This clonotype has a count of ten or more. This chain connects TRBV28 to TRBJ1-5; a possible D gene is TRBD1 (5 bases). The germline V gene has CDR1 MDHEN and CDR2 SYDVKM. The CDR3 contains 13 residues. The CDR3 DNA reads as TGTCTCACAAGGCAGGGCCCTAATCAGCCCCAGCATTTT. Translated: CLTRQGPNQPQHF.

This clonotype occurred many times. This sequence joins TRBV12-3 or TRBV12-4 and TRBJ2-2; 9 bases fit TRBD1. J gave up 1 base and V 6 bases, and 6 bases lay outside the gene matches. This CDR3 contains 16 residues. In DNA form, the CDR3 reads TGTGCCAGCAGCTCTGGGACAGGGTGGAACACCGGGGAGCTGTTTTTT. This translates into CASSSGTGWNTGELFF.

Note on this clonotype: The CDR3 does not close with the conserved phenylalanine or tryptophan, likely indicating a read error. The chain combines TRBV7-9 with TRBJ2-5; TRBD2 matches at 7 bases. The germline V gene encodes CDR1 SEHNR and CDR2 FQNEAQ (reference sequence). The CDR3 spans 13 residues. Losses at the gene ends were 8 bases for V and 5 bases for J; bases not matched to a gene: 8. This chain's CDR3 is CASAASGGETQYY. CDR3 nucleotides: TGTGCCAGCGCTGCTAGCGGCGGGGAGACCCAGTACTAC.

The chain uses TRBV11-3 and TRBJ2-7; D is perhaps TRBD1 (6 bases). The CDR3 has 15 residues. Germline V gene data show CDR1 as SGHNT and CDR2 as YENEEA. The CDR3 protein is CANSPPGMGAREQYF. The CDR3 DNA follows: TGTGCTAACAGCCCCCCGGGAATGGGGGCTCGGGAGCAGTACTTC.

This clonotype was counted once. The chain couples TRBV1 to TRBJ2-3. TRBV1 is a recognized pseudogene. The CDR3 runs 16 residues. The CDR3 DNA follows: TGTACCAGCGACCAAGAACTAGCGTGGCCTACAGATACGCAGTATTTT. Encoded protein: CTSDQELAWPTDTQYF.

With regard to this clonotype: The DNA is left out, because the CDR3 cannot be placed on it with certainty; the CDR3 is given as TCRdb lists it. J is TRBJ1-1 and V is TRBV11-1; TRBD1, the table's D call, lacks a check against the DNA. The CDR3 comprises 13 residues, both ends counted. Germline assignment: CDR1 SGHAT and CDR2 FQDESV (reference sequence). This CDR3 is CASSFAPGAESIF.

This clonotype appeared a few times. Since a much larger clone is just one base distant, this may be a read error. The V gene is TRBV6-5, the J gene TRBJ2-1; 7 nucleotides line up with TRBD2. CDR1 and CDR2 (germline): MNHEY, SVGAGI. The CDR3 has 16 residues. Here the CDR3 DNA reads TGTGTCAGCAGTACCCGTCGGGCGGGAGTGTACAATGAGCAGTTCTTC. Residues: CVSSTRRAGVYNEQFF.

This clonotype has a count of ten or more. The rearrangement joins TRBV20-1 to TRBJ1-1; D possibly corresponds to TRBD1 (5 bases). V lost 8 bases to trimming and J lost 7 bases, with 14 bases between them. The germline CDR1 and CDR2 sequences are DFQATT and SNEGSKA (reference sequence). The length of the CDR3 is 11 residues. The CDR3 sequence: CSTQPGGEAFF. The CDR3 nucleotides are TGCAGTACTCAACCCGGGGGTGAAGCTTTCTTT.

The rearrangement uses TRBV11-3 and TRBJ2-3, with TRBD2 identical over 7 bases. After removal of 8 bases from V and 8 bases from J, the junction contained 19 bases not matched to a gene. The CDR3 is 16 residues long. In germline, CDR1 is SGHNT, CDR2 YENEEA. The CDR3 DNA reads as TGTGCCAGCGGCTCCGGGCTAGCGGATAGCACGGGTACGCAGTATTTT. It translates to CASGSGLADSTGTQYF.

Note on this clonotype: A junction boundary mismatches the germline segment, possibly from a read error. The V call is TRBV28, the J call TRBJ1-5; D not resolved. The germline V gene encodes CDR1 MDHEN and CDR2 SYDVKM. This CDR3 comprises 14 residues. The CDR3 nucleotides read TGCGCCAGCAGAACAAGCGCGAACAATCAGCCCCAGCATTTT. This encodes CASRTSANNQPQHF.

The chain has TRBV13 and TRBJ1-5; 7 bases agree with TRBD1. With V trimmed by 11 bases and J by 3 bases, 13 bases remained unmatched. This CDR3 contains 15 residues. Germline CDR1 is PRHDT and CDR2 is FYEKMQ (reference sequence). The CDR3 region is CACSLGRGSNQPQHF. CDR3 bases: TGTGCCTGTAGCTTGGGCAGGGGGTCCAATCAGCCCCAGCATTTT.

A note on this clonotype: In this CDR3 the conserved last residue, phenylalanine or tryptophan, is missing, so a read error is likely. The chain is built from TRBV11-1 and TRBJ1-1; D might be TRBD1 (5 bases). CDR1 and CDR2 (germline): SGHAT, FQDESV (reference sequence). This CDR3 spans 13 amino acids. The CDR3 loop is CTSSLAPGAEAFV. The CDR3 DNA is TGTACAAGCAGCTTAGCGCCGGGGGCTGAAGCTTTCGTT.

This rearrangement joins TRBV7-9 to TRBJ1-3; unclear D gene. This CDR3 has 15 residues. Germline V gene sequence: CDR1 SEHNR, CDR2 FQNEAQ (reference sequence). Trimming removed 5 bases from V and 7 bases from J, with 18 bases in between. In nucleotides, the CDR3 is TGTGCCAGCAGCCCACGGTCCACGGGAGGTAACACCATATATTTT. It encodes CASSPRSTGGNTIYF.

Note on this clonotype: Possible read error: a much larger clone is one base away. The J gene is TRBJ2-2, the V gene TRBV28; 9 bases match TRBD1. This CDR3 is 18 amino acids long. Germline CDR1 is MDHEN and CDR2 is SYDVKM. The CDR3 DNA sequence: TGTGCCAGCACGCCGACAACAGGGGGCCGGACAAACACCGGGGAGCTGTATTTT. Protein product: CASTPTTGGRTNTGELYF.

This clonotype was picked up one time. The genes are TRBV12-3 or TRBV12-4 and TRBJ1-1; no firm D call. Trimming took off 7 bases at V and 7 bases at J, with 16 bases between the two ends. The CDR3 covers 13 residues. This chain's CDR3 is CASKDGWVNEAFF. CDR3 DNA sequence: TGTGCCAGCAAGGATGGCTGGGTGAATGAAGCTTTCTTT.

Concerning this clonotype: This may be a read error, as it is one base from a much larger clone. The rearrangement uses TRBV7-2 and TRBJ2-3, with 8 nucleotides matching TRBD2. The trim removed 6 bases at V and 5 bases at J, leaving 10 bases unmatched. The V gene's germline CDR1 is SGHTA and CDR2 FQGNSA. This CDR3 spans 15 amino acids. The CDR3 DNA follows: TGTGCCAGCAGAGCCGGGACTAGGGGCAGAGATACGCAGTATTTT. Its protein is CASRAGTRGRDTQYF. Using reference TRBV7-2 and TRBJ2-3 for the parts outside the CDR3, the full variable domain is GAGVSQSPSNKVTEKGKDVELRCDPISGHTALYWYRQSLGQGLEFLIYFQGNSAPDKSGLPSDRFSAERTGGSVSTLTIQRTQQEDSAVYLCASRAGTRGRDTQYFGPGTRLTVL.

In the case of this clonotype: The junction does not match germline at one end; this may be a read error. The chain uses TRBV9 and TRBJ2-1; D possibly corresponds to TRBD1 (6 bases). The germline CDR1 and CDR2 sequences are SGDLS and YYNGEE. The CDR3 sequence is 14 residues long. The CDR3 reads CASSPWTVYNEQSF. CDR3 bases: TGTGCCAGCAGCCCTTGGACAGTCTACAATGAGCAGTCCTTC.

On this clonotype itself: Germline is not matched at one junction end, which may reflect a read error. The chain has TRBV4-2 and TRBJ1-6; no definite D call. Looked up from germline, CDR1 is LGHNA and CDR2 is YNFKEQ. The CDR3 totals 14 residues. CDR3 protein: CASSQGAASSHLHF. The DNA of the CDR3 is TGTGCCAGCAGCCAAGGGGCGGCTAGTTCACACCTCCACTTT.

Concerning this clonotype: Being one base from a much bigger clone, this may be a read error. The chain is built from TRBV6-6 and TRBJ2-7; 9 bases are a match to TRBD1. This CDR3 contains 16 residues. Germline CDR1 and CDR2: MNHNY and SVGAGI (reference sequence). In DNA form, the CDR3 reads TGTGCCAGCAGTCACACGGGACAGGGAGGCTCCTACGAGCTGTACTTC. This codes for CASSHTGQGGSYELYF.